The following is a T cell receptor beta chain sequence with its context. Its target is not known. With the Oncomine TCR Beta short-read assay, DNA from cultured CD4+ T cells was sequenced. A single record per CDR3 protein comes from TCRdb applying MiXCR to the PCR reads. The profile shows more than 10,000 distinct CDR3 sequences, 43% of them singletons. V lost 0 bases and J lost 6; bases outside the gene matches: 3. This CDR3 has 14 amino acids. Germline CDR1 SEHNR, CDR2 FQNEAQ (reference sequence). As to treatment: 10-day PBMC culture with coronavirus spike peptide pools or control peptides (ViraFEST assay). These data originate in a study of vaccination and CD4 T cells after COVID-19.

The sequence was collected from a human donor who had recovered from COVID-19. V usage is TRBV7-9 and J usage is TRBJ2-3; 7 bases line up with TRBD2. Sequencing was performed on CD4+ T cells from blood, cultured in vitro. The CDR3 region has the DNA TGTGCCAGCAGCTTAGCGGGGACTACCGATACGCAGTATTTT. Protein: CASSLAGTTDTQYF.